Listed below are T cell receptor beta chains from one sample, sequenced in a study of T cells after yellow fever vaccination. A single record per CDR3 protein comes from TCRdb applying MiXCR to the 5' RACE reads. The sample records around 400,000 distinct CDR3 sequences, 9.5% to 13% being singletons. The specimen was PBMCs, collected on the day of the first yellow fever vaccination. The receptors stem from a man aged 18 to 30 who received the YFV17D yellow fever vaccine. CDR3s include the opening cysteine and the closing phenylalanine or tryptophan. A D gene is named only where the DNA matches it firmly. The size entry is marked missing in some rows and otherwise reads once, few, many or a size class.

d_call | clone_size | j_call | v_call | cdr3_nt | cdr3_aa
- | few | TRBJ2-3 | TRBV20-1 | TGCAGTGCTTCGATCGGGCATCACCAACCAACAGATACGCAGTATTTT | CSASIGHHQPTDTQYF
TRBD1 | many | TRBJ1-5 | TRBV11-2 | TGTGCCAGCAGCTTGGGCGACAGGGAGTTAGGGCAGCCCCAGCATTTT | CASSLGDRELGQPQHF
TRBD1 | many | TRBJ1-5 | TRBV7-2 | TGTGCCAGCAGCTTGAACAGGGGGGAACAGCCCCAGCATTTT | CASSLNRGEQPQHF
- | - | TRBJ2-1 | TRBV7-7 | TGTGCTAGCAGCTTGGGCAGTAACAATGAGCAGTTCTTC | CASSLGSNNEQFF
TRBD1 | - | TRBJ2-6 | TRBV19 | TGTGCCAGTAGCACCCCGGACAGGGGGACCTCCCCTGGGGCCAACGTCCTGACTTTC | CASSTPDRGTSPGANVLTF
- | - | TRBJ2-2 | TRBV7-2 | TGTGCCAGCAGATTTACAGGCACCGGGGAGCTGTTTTTT | CASRFTGTGELFF
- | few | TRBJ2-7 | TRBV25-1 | TGTGCCAGCAGTGAATCGGACTGGCCTCACGAGCAGTACTTC | CASSESDWPHEQYF
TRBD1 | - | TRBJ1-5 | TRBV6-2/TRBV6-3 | TGTGCCAGCAATAAACGACAGGGAATATTGAGCAATCAGCCCCAGCATTTT | CASNKRQGILSNQPQHF
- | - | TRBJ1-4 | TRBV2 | TGTGCCAGCGGGAGATCTGGGGAGCGCGAAAAACTGTTTTTT | CASGRSGEREKLFF
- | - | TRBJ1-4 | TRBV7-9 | TGTGCCAGCAGTTCTAGTGGGGTTACTACCAATGAAAAACTGTTTTTT | CASSSSGVTTNEKLFF
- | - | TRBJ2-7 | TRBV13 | TGTGCCAGCAGCTTAGTTCAGAGCTCCTACGAGCAGTACTTC | CASSLVQSSYEQYF
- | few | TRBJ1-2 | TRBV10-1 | TGCGCCAGCACCACCCCAGGGGCGAACTATGGCTACACCTTC | CASTTPGANYGYTF
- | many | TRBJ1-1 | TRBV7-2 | TGTGCCAGCAGCTTAGCGTATGATAGGGGTGAAGCTTTCTTT | CASSLAYDRGEAFF
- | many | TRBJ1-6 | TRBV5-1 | TGCGCCAGCAGCTTGGAGGGAATTACTAATTCACCCCTCCACTTT | CASSLEGITNSPLHF
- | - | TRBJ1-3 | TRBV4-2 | TGTGCCAGCAGCCAAGCCGGGCCTGGAAACACCATATATTTT | CASSQAGPGNTIYF
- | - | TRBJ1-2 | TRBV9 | TGTGCCAGCAGCGTAGGAAGACAGCTCTATGGCTACACCTTC | CASSVGRQLYGYTF
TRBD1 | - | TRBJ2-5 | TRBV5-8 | TGTGCCAGCACATTGGACAGGGCGGTGGAGACCCAGTACTTC | CASTLDRAVETQYF
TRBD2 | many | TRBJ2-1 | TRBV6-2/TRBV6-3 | TGTGCCAGCACCCCGGGAGGGAACGAGCAGTTCTTC | CASTPGGNEQFF
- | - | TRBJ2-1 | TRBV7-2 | TGTGCCAGCAGTCCGTACATGTACAATGAGCAGTTCTTC | CASSPYMYNEQFF
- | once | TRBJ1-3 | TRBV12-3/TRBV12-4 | TGTGCCAGCAGCCTCTCCGCCGGAAACACCATATATTTT | CASSLSAGNTIYF
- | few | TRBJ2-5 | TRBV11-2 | TGTGCCAGCAGCCCAAACCCCCAGGGTCAGCCCAGAGGAGAGACCCAGTACTTC | CASSPNPQGQPRGETQYF
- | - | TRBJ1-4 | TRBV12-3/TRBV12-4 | TGTGCCAGCAGTTCGCAGTTTGCAACTAATGAAAAACTGTTTTTT | CASSSQFATNEKLFF
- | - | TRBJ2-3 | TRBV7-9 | TGTGCCACACTACCAAACAGGGTCGTCGGAGATACGCAGTATTTT | CATLPNRVVGDTQYF
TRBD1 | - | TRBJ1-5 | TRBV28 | TGTGCCAGCAGTCCTAACAGGGGGGGACAGCCCCAGCATTTT | CASSPNRGGQPQHF
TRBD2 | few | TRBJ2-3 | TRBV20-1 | TGCAGTGCTAGAGAGCCCAGCGGGGCCGGGGATACGCAGTATTTT | CSAREPSGAGDTQYF
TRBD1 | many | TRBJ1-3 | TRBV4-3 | TGCGCCAGCAGCCTGGATATAAGCGGACAGGGTGGAAACACCATATATTTT | CASSLDISGQGGNTIYF
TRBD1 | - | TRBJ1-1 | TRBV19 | TGTGCCAGTAGTATGACTACGGGACAGGAAGCTTTCTTT | CASSMTTGQEAFF
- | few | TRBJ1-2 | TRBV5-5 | TGTGCCAGCAGCTTGGTTCCCGGGACCTATGGCTACACCTTC | CASSLVPGTYGYTF
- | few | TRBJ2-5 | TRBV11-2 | TGTGCCAGCAGCTTAGCCCCGCAAGAGACCCAGTACTTC | CASSLAPQETQYF
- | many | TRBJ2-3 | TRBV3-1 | TGTGCCAGCAGCTACCCCGGGACTCCAACCACAGATACGCAGTATTTT | CASSYPGTPTTDTQYF
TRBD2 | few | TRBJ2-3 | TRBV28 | TGTGCCAGCAGTTTCTCGTGGGGGGGGAACACAGATACGCAGTATTTT | CASSFSWGGNTDTQYF
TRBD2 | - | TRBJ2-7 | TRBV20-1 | TGCAGTGCTGGCCCGGGGGGCTCCTACGAGCAGTACTTC | CSAGPGGSYEQYF
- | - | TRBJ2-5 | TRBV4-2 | TGTGCCAGCAGCCAAGATCGGTACGGGAGACTAGAGACCCAGTACTTC | CASSQDRYGRLETQYF
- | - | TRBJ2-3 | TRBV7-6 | TGTGCCAGCAGCTTTTCTAGAGGGGCAAGAGATACGCAGTATTTT | CASSFSRGARDTQYF
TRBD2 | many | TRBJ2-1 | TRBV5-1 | TGCGCCAGCCGAACTGCCGGCGGGGGTTACAATGAGCAGTTCTTC | CASRTAGGGYNEQFF
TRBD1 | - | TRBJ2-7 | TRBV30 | TGTGCCTGGAGGGACAGGGGGTCGTCCTACGAGCAGTACTTC | CAWRDRGSSYEQYF
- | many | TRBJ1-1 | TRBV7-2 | TGTGCCAGCAGCAAACCGGGACAATACACTGAAGCTTTCTTT | CASSKPGQYTEAFF
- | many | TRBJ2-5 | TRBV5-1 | TGCGCCAGCACCTCCCAAGAGACCCAGTACTTC | CASTSQETQYF
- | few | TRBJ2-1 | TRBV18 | TGTGCCAGCTCACCCTTGGACAGTCCGAGCTCCTACAATGAGCAGTTCTTC | CASSPLDSPSSYNEQFF
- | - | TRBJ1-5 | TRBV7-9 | TGTGCCAGCAGCTGGACGGAGAATCAGCCCCAGCATTTT | CASSWTENQPQHF
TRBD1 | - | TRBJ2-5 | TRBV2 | TGTGCCAGCAGTGAGAGGGGGCAGGCGGTGGAGACCCAGTACTTC | CASSERGQAVETQYF
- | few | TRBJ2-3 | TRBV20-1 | TGCAGTGCTAGCGTCTGGCGGGATAGCACAGATACGCAGTATTTT | CSASVWRDSTDTQYF
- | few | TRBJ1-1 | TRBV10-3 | TGTGCCATCAGCCCCGGGACGGACACTGAAGCTTTCTTT | CAISPGTDTEAFF
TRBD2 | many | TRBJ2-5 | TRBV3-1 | TGTGCCAGCAGCCAAGGGGGACTACAAGAGACCCAGTACTTC | CASSQGGLQETQYF
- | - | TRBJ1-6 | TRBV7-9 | TGTGCCACCGGGTGGAGTCTTAATTCACCCCTCCACTTT | CATGWSLNSPLHF
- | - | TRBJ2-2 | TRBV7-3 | TGTGCCAGCAGCTTCACTTCGAACACCGGGGAGCTGTTTTTT | CASSFTSNTGELFF
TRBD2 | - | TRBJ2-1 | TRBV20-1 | TGCAGTGCTAGAGCCCGCATAGGACTAGCCCCCAATGAGCAGTTCTTC | CSARARIGLAPNEQFF
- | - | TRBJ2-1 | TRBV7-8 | TGTGCCAGCAGCTCGGGCTGGGGGGGCCCGGTGAATGAGCAGTTCTTC | CASSSGWGGPVNEQFF
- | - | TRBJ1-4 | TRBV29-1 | TGCAGCTTCCTGGACCCAACAGATGACAATGAAAAACTGTTTTTT | CSFLDPTDDNEKLFF
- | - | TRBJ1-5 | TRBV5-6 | TGTGCCAGCAGCGTGACAGAGTATAGCAATCAGCCCCAGCATTTT | CASSVTEYSNQPQHF
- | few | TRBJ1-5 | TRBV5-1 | TGCGCCAGCAGCTTTCTGGGGTTGAATCAGCCCCAGCATTTT | CASSFLGLNQPQHF
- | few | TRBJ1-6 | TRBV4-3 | TGCGCCAGCAGCCGAGGACCGATTTCACCCCTCCACTTT | CASSRGPISPLHF
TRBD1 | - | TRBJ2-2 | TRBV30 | TGTGCCTGGGACAGGGGTGACGCCGGGGAGCTGTTTTTT | CAWDRGDAGELFF
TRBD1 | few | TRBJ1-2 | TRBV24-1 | TGTGCCACCAGTGATTCCGGAGGACAGGAGCATCTTTACTATGGCTACACCTTC | CATSDSGGQEHLYYGYTF
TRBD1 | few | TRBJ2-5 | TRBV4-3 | TGCGCCAGCAGCCAAGATAGCGTCCGAGGGGGCGCGGGTCGAGAGACCCAGTACTTC | CASSQDSVRGGAGRETQYF